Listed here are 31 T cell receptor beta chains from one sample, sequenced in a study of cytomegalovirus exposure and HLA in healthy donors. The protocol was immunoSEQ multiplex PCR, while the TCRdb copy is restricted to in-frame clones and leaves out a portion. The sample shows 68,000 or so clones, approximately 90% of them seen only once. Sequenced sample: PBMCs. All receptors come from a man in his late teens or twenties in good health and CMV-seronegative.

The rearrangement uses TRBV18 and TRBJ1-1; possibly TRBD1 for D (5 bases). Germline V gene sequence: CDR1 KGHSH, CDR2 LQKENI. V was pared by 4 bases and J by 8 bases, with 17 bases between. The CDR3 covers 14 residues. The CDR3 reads CASSRKQDTQEAFF. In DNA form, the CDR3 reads TGTGCCAGCTCACGCAAACAGGATACCCAAGAAGCTTTCTTT.

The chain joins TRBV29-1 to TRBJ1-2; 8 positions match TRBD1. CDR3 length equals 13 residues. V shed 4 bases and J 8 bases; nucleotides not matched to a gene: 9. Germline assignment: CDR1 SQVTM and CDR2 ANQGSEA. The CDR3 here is CSVGARGQMGYTF. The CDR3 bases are TGCAGCGTTGGCGCCAGGGGGCAGATGGGCTACACCTTC.

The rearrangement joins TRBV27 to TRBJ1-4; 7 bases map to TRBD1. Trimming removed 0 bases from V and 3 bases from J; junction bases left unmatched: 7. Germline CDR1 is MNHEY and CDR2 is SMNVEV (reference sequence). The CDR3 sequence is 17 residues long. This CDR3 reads CASSLSTGNGPNEKLFF. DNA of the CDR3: TGTGCCAGCAGTTTATCGACAGGGAATGGGCCTAATGAAAAACTGTTTTTT.

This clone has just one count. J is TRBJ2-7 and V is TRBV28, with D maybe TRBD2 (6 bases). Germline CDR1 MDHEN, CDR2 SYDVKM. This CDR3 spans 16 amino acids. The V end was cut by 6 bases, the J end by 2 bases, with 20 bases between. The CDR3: CASRSGGAISPYEQYF. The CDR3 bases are TGTGCCAGCAGGTCCGGGGGTGCCATTTCCCCCTACGAGCAGTACTTC.

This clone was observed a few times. CDR3 nucleotide sequence: TGTGCCAGTAGTTCCGGGTCCTCGGGGAATGAGCAGTTCTTC. This sequence encodes CASSSGSSGNEQFF. The chain carries TRBV19 and TRBJ2-1; TRBD2 is a possible D gene (5 bases). CDR3 size: 14 residues. The V and J ends lost 5 bases and 7 bases respectively, with 15 bases between them. Germline V gene sequence: CDR1 LNHDA, CDR2 SQIVND (reference sequence).

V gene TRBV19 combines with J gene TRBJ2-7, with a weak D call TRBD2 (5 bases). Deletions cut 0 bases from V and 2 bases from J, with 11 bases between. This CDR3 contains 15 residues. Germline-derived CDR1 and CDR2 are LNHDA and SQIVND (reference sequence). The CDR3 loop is CASSIDGNGAYEQYF. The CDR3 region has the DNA TGTGCCAGTAGTATAGACGGGAACGGAGCCTACGAGCAGTACTTC.

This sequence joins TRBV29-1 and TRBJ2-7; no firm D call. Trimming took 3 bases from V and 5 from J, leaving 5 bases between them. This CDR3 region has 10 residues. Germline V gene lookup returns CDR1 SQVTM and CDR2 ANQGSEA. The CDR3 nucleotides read TGCAGCGTTGAGGGCGACGAGCAGTACTTC. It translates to CSVEGDEQYF.

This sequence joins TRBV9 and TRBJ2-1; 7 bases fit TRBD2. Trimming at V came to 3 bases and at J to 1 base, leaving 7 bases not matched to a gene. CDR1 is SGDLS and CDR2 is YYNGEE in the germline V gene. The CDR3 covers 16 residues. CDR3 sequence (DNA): TGTGCCAGCAGCGGACCCAGCGGGATTTCCTACAATGAGCAGTTCTTC. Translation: CASSGPSGISYNEQFF.

CDR3 amino acids: CASSFLNTEAFF. CDR3 DNA: TGTGCCAGCAGCTTTCTCAACACTGAAGCTTTCTTT. The chain carries TRBV5-5 and TRBJ1-1; D gene ambiguous. This CDR3 region has 12 residues. Trimming took 2 bases from V and 2 from J, leaving 4 bases between them. Germline CDR1 is SGHKS and CDR2 is YYEKEE (reference sequence).

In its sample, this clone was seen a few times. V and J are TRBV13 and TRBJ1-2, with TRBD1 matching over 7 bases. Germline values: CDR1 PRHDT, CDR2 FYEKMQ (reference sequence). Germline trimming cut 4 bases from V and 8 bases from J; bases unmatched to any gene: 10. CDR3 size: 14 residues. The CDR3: CASSYTGDLDGYTF. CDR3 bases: TGTGCCAGCAGCTACACAGGGGATTTGGACGGCTACACCTTC.

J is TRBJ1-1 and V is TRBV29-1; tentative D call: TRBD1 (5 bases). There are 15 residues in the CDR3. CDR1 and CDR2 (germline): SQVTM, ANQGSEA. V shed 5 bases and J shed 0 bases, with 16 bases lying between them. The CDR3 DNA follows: TGCAGCGTTAAGGGACCCGGGGGAATGAACACTGAAGCTTTCTTT. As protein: CSVKGPGGMNTEAFF.

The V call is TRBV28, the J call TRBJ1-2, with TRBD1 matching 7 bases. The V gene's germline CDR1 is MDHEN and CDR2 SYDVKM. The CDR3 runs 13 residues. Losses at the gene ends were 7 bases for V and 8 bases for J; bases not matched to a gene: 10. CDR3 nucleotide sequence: TGTGCCAGCACATTGGGACAGAGGGGAGGCTACACCTTC. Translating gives CASTLGQRGGYTF.

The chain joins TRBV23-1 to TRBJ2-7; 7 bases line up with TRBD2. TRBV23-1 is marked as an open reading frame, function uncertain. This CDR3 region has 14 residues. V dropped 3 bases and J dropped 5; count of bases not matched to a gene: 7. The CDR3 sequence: CASSHSGGPHEQYF. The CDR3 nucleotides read TGCGCCAGCAGTCACTCGGGAGGCCCACACGAGCAGTACTTC.

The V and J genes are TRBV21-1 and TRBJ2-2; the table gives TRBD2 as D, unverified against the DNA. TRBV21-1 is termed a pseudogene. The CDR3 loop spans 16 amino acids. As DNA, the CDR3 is TGTGCCAGCCCGCTTGCGGGGTTCGCGAACACCGGGGAGCTGTTTTTT. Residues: CASPLAGFANTGELFF.

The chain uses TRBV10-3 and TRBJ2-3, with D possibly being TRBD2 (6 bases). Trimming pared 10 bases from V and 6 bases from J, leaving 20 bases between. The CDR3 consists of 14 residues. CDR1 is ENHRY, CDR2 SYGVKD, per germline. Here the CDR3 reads CATKIVLGGDTQYF. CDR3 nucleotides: TGTGCCACGAAAATTGTGTTGGGAGGCGATACGCAGTATTTT.

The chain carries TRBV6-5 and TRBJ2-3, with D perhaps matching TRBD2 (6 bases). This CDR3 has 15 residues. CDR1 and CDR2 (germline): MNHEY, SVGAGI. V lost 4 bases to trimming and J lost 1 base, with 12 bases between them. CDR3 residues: CASSSLARGTDTQYF. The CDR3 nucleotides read TGTGCCAGCAGTTCACTAGCCCGAGGCACAGATACGCAGTATTTT.

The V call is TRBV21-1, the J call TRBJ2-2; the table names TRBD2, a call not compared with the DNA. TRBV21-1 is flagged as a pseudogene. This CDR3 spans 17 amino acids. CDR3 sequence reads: CASRPRCLAMNTGELFF. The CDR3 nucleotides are TGTGCCAGCAGACCTAGGTGCCTAGCGATGAACACCGGGGAGCTGTTTTTT.

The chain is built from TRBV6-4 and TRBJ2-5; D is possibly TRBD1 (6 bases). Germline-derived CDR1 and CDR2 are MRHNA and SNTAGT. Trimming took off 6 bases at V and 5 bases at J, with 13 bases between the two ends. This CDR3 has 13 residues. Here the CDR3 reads CASRRRGLETQYF. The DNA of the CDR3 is TGTGCCAGCAGACGCAGGGGATTGGAGACCCAGTACTTC.

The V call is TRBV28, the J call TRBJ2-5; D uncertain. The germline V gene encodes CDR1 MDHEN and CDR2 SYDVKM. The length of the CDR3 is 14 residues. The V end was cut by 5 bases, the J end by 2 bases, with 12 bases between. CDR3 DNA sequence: TGTGCCAGCAGTACCCCGGCACAGCAAGAGACCCAGTACTTC. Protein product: CASSTPAQQETQYF.

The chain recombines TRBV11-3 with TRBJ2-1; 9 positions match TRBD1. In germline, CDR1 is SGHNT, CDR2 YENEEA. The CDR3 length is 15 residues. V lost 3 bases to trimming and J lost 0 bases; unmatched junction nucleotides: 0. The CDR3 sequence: CASSLGQGSYNEQFF. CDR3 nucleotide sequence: TGTGCCAGCAGCTTGGGACAGGGCTCCTACAATGAGCAGTTCTTC.

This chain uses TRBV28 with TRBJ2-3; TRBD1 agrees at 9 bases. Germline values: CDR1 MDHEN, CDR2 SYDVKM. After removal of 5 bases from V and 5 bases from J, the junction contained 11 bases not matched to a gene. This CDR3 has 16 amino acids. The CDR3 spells CASSPGTGRAEDTQYF. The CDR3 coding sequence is TGTGCCAGCAGTCCCGGGACAGGGCGCGCCGAAGATACGCAGTATTTT.

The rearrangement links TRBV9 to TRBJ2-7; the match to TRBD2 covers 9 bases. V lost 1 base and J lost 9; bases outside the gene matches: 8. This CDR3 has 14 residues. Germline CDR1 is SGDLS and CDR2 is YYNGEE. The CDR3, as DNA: TGTGCCAGCAGCGTACGGGCGGGAGGGCCTCGGCAGTACTTC. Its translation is CASSVRAGGPRQYF.

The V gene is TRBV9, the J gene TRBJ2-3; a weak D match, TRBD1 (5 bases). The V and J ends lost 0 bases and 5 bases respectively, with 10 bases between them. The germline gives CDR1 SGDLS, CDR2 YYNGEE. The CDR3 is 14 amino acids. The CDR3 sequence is CASSVELRGDTQYF. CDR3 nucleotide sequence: TGTGCCAGCAGCGTAGAACTAAGGGGAGATACGCAGTATTTT.

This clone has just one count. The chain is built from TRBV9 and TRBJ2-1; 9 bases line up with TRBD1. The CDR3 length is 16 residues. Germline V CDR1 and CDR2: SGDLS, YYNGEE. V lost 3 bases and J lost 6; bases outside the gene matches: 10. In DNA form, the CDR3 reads TGTGCCAGCAGCGGCTACGCCGGGACAGGGAGCAATGAGCAGTTCTTC. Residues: CASSGYAGTGSNEQFF.

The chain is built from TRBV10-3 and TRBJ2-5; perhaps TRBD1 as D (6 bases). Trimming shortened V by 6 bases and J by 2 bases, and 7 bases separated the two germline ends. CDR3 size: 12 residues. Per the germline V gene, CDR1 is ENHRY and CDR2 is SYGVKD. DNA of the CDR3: TGTGCCATCAGCGGACAGCAAGAGACCCAGTACTTC. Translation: CAISGQQETQYF.

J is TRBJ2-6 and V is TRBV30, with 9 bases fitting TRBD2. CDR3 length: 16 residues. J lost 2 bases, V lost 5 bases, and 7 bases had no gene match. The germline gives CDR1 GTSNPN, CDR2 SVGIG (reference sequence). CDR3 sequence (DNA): TGTGCCTGGTGTCCGGGACTAGCTCCTGGGGCCAACGTCCTGACTTTC. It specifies CAWCPGLAPGANVLTF.

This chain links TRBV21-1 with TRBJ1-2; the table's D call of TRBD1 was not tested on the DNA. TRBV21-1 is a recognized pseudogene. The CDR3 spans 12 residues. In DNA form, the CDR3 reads TGTGCCAGCAGCCCAGGGGTCGGTGGCTACACCTTC. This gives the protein CASSPGVGGYTF.

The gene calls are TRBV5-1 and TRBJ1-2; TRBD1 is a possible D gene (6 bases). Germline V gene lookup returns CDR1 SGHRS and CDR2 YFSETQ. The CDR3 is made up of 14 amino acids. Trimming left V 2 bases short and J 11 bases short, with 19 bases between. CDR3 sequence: CASSFGAGEPRYTF. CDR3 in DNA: TGCGCCAGCAGCTTCGGGGCAGGGGAACCCAGGTACACCTTC.

CDR3 sequence: CASSQVVKRERGAKNIQYF. CDR3 bases: TGTGCCAGCAGCCAAGTAGTAAAGCGGGAGAGGGGGGCCAAAAACATTCAGTACTTC. V usage is TRBV4-2 and J usage is TRBJ2-4; 8 bases line up with TRBD2. The CDR3 has 19 residues. Germline CDR1 is LGHNA and CDR2 is YNFKEQ. Unmatched junction bases numbered 12, after V lost 1 base and J lost 1 base.

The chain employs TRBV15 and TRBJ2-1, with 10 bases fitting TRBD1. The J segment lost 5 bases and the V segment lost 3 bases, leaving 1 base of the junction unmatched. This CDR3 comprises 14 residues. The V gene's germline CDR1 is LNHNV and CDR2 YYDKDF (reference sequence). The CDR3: CATSRGTGDNEQFF. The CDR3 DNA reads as TGTGCCACCAGCAGGGGGACAGGGGACAATGAGCAGTTCTTC.

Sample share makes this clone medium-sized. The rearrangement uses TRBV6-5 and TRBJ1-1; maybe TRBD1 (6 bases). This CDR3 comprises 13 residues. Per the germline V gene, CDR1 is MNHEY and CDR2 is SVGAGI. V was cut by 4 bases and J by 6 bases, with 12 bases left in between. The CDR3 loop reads CASSWDTLAEAFF. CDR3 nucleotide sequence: TGTGCCAGCAGTTGGGACACGTTGGCTGAAGCTTTCTTT.